Listed below are T cell receptor beta chains from one sample, sequenced in a study of patients and donors after allogeneic stem cell transplantation. MiXCR, run by TCRdb on the RT-PCR reads, gives a single entry per CDR3 protein. The data hold around 240,000 distinct CDR3 sequences, with around an eighth observed a single time. Sample: blood, either unsorted or a sorted T cell fraction (not recorded which). All receptors come from a human donor who was either an allogeneic HSCT recipient or a stem cell or donor lymphocyte infusion donor (not recorded which). It is not recorded whose cells these are; they may come from a transplant donor. The CDR3 runs from the conserved cysteine through the conserved F or W. The D gene is left open where the match is weak. The size entry is marked missing in some rows and otherwise reads once, few, many or a size class.

>-|TRBJ1-3|-|TRBV18
TGTGCCAGCTCACCGTTAGTAACCTTCTCGAGCTCTGGAAACACCATATATTTT
CASSPLVTFSSSGNTIYF
>-|TRBJ2-7|-|TRBV5-1
TGCGCCAGCAGCTTGGATGGTAGCTTGTACGAGCAGTACTTC
CASSLDGSLYEQYF
>many|TRBJ2-2|TRBD2|TRBV5-1
TGCGCCAGCAGCCGGAGGGGACTAGATGCCGGGGAGCTGTTTTTT
CASSRRGLDAGELFF
>-|TRBJ1-2|-|TRBV20-1
TGCAGTGCTAGAGCCGGATCTGGGAACTATGGCTACACCTTC
CSARAGSGNYGYTF
>-|TRBJ2-7|TRBD2|TRBV7-2
TGTGCCAGCAGCTTAGAAGGGCGGGGGTTATACGAGCAGTACTTC
CASSLEGRGLYEQYF
>few|TRBJ2-7|-|TRBV5-6
TGTGCCAGCAGCCCGGACTTAGGAGGCACCGAGCAGTACTTC
CASSPDLGGTEQYF
>-|TRBJ1-1|-|TRBV29-1
TGCAGCGTTGAGGGAGGGGGGGCTTTCTTT
CSVEGGGAFF
>many|TRBJ1-4|-|TRBV29-1
TGCAGCGTTGAGATTGGGCAGGCTAATCACGGAAAACTGTTTTTT
CSVEIGQANHGKLFF
>many|TRBJ2-5|-|TRBV3-1
TGTGCCAGCAGCCAAGTGGACGGACAGACCCAGTACTTC
CASSQVDGQTQYF
>few|TRBJ2-1|TRBD2|TRBV12-3/TRBV12-4
TGTGCCAGCAGCCCGGGACTAGCGGGGGGTGAGAATGAGCAGTTCTTC
CASSPGLAGGENEQFF
>many|TRBJ2-3|-|TRBV20-1
TGCAGTGCTAGGGCTTGGGACCTCAGCAGCACAGATACGCAGTATTTT
CSARAWDLSSTDTQYF
>-|TRBJ2-3|-|TRBV4-3
TGCGCCAGCAGCCAAGGGACGGTAGGCGATACGCAGTATTTT
CASSQGTVGDTQYF
>few|TRBJ1-1|-|TRBV5-1
TGCGCCAGCCTTGCCCCCCGGGGGACTGAAGCTTTCTTT
CASLAPRGTEAFF
>-|TRBJ2-1|TRBD1|TRBV20-1
TGCAGTGCTAATGACAGGGGATGGAATGAGCAGTTCTTC
CSANDRGWNEQFF
>many|TRBJ2-1|TRBD2|TRBV5-1
TGCGCCAGCAGCCGGGACTTTGCGGGAGAGGATGAGCAGTTCTTC
CASSRDFAGEDEQFF
>few|TRBJ1-5|-|TRBV10-3
TGTGCCATCAGGCAGGGATTGGAAGGCAATCAGCCCCAGCATTTT
CAIRQGLEGNQPQHF
>-|TRBJ2-4|-|TRBV29-1
TGCAGCGTTGGGGCACAAAACATTCAGTACTTC
CSVGAQNIQYF
>-|TRBJ1-2|-|TRBV6-5
TGTGCCAGCAGAGGGTCGGCGGGCTACACCTTC
CASRGSAGYTF
>many|TRBJ1-3|-|TRBV5-1
TGCGCCAGCAGCCCGGGAGTAAGCGGCTCTGGAAACACCATATATTTT
CASSPGVSGSGNTIYF
>many|TRBJ2-5|-|TRBV9
TGTGCCAGCAGCGGTCAAGAGACCCAGTACTTC
CASSGQETQYF
>-|TRBJ2-1|-|TRBV5-1
TGCGCCAGCAACCCCTCGGGCGGGCGATACAATGAGCAGTTCTTC
CASNPSGGRYNEQFF